This T cell receptor beta chain was recorded in a study of OX40 agonist ivuxolimab in advanced cancers. Study-level background: Subjects had a mean age of about 61 years, with a range of 23 to 79; around 80% were male. Study-wide points: CD8+ T cells (on average) carried more expanded clones than CD4+ T cells.

CDR1 and CDR2 from the germline V gene are MGHDK and SYGVNS. The CDR3 is 14 amino acids. V lost 1 base and J lost 4, with 10 bases in between. To note about this clone: Antigen specificity is unknown.

The assay was immunoSEQ multiplex PCR, and TCRdb's table has in-frame clones only and misses some. The sample lists about 40,000 clones; about 81% were seen once. The sequence was obtained from an adult with an advanced solid tumor such as melanoma, head and neck, liver or kidney cancer. The chain is built from TRBV25-1 and TRBJ1-2, with D unresolved. The source material was CD4+ or CD8+ T cells sorted from blood, sampled in a trial of the OX40 agonist ivuxolimab. DNA of the CDR3: TGTGCCAGCAGTGAATCCCCAGCTCTCTATGGCTACACCTTC. Translation: CASSESPALYGYTF.